The rows below give T cell receptor beta chains drawn from one sample of a study of early T cells in non-severe SARS-CoV-2 infection. TCRdb re-derived calls from the 5' RACE reads in MiXCR, one entry per CDR3 protein. Of approximately 71,000 distinct CDR3 sequences in the sample, approximately 14% were seen once. The sequencing sample was made of whole blood. The origin of the receptors is an adult who was a healthcare worker with PCR-confirmed SARS-CoV-2 infection or an uninfected control (not recorded which). Both conserved end residues are part of each CDR3. The D gene is left open where the match is weak. Clone size, where shown, is once, few, many, or a class for clones that have expanded.

d_call: NA; j_call: TRBJ2-2; v_call: TRBV28; clone_size: NA; cdr3_aa: CASTRSGGMFPGELFF; cdr3_nt: TGTGCCAGCACCCGTAGTGGGGGGATGTTTCCCGGGGAGCTGTTTTTT
d_call: NA; j_call: TRBJ2-5; v_call: TRBV29-1; clone_size: NA; cdr3_aa: CSGRQARQETQYF; cdr3_nt: TGCAGCGGGAGACAGGCCAGACAAGAGACCCAGTACTTC
d_call: NA; j_call: TRBJ2-5; v_call: TRBV6-1; clone_size: NA; cdr3_aa: CASIPGGQETQYF; cdr3_nt: TGTGCCAGCATTCCCGGTGGTCAAGAGACCCAGTACTTC
d_call: TRBD1; j_call: TRBJ1-1; v_call: TRBV28; clone_size: many; cdr3_aa: CASSPRTGEGTEAFF; cdr3_nt: TGTGCCAGCAGTCCGCGGACAGGGGAAGGAACTGAAGCTTTCTTT
d_call: NA; j_call: TRBJ1-2; v_call: TRBV5-1; clone_size: few; cdr3_aa: CASSPNLQGEGYTF; cdr3_nt: TGCGCCAGCAGCCCCAACCTTCAGGGAGAGGGCTACACCTTC
d_call: TRBD1; j_call: TRBJ1-6; v_call: TRBV12-3/TRBV12-4; clone_size: NA; cdr3_aa: CASSYDRGSSPLHF; cdr3_nt: TGTGCCAGCAGTTATGACAGGGGAAGTTCACCCCTCCACTTT
d_call: NA; j_call: TRBJ2-5; v_call: TRBV13; clone_size: NA; cdr3_aa: CASSLAPGETQYF; cdr3_nt: TGTGCCAGCAGCTTAGCGCCAGGAGAGACCCAGTACTTC
d_call: TRBD2; j_call: TRBJ2-1; v_call: TRBV13; clone_size: few; cdr3_aa: CASWKAGAYNEQFF; cdr3_nt: TGTGCCAGCTGGAAAGCGGGGGCCTACAATGAGCAGTTCTTC
d_call: NA; j_call: TRBJ1-1; v_call: TRBV2; clone_size: few; cdr3_aa: CASRQTEAFF; cdr3_nt: TGTGCCAGCAGACAGACTGAAGCTTTCTTT
d_call: TRBD1; j_call: TRBJ2-7; v_call: TRBV29-1; clone_size: few; cdr3_aa: CSVGQGAYEQYF; cdr3_nt: TGCAGCGTCGGACAGGGGGCCTACGAGCAGTACTTC